Reported below is one TCR beta chain. The antigen is undetermined. Methods used by the authors: Lowest detectable productive clonotype frequency was 2.59 x 10-5. Sequencing used immunoSEQ multiplex PCR; TCRdb keeps in-frame clones, though not all of them. V and J calls and clone size are given by that table; D and trimming were obtained from the DNA. The sample comprises 35,000 to 40,000 clones, almost 85% of which are singletons, and around 1.2% rests with the top ten. This sample stems from a study of STAT5B mutations in CD4+ large granular lymphocyte leukemia. Whole-study results and caveats: TRBV06-family usage was enriched in top patient clones (8/27) versus controls (2/35).

Healthy controls were blood donor buffy coats. This CDR3 region has 12 residues. The germline V and J ends were trimmed by 4 bases and 7 bases, with 9 bases remaining between them. CDR1 MNHEY and CDR2 SMNVEV come from the germline V gene (reference sequence). The chain joins TRBV27 to TRBJ2-3, with D unclear. The sequence was collected from a human donor in good health. Material for sequencing was CD4+ T cells from blood buffy coats. The CDR3 sequence: CASSSRMYTQYF. DNA of the CDR3: TGTGCCAGCAGTTCCCGCATGTATACGCAGTATTTT.